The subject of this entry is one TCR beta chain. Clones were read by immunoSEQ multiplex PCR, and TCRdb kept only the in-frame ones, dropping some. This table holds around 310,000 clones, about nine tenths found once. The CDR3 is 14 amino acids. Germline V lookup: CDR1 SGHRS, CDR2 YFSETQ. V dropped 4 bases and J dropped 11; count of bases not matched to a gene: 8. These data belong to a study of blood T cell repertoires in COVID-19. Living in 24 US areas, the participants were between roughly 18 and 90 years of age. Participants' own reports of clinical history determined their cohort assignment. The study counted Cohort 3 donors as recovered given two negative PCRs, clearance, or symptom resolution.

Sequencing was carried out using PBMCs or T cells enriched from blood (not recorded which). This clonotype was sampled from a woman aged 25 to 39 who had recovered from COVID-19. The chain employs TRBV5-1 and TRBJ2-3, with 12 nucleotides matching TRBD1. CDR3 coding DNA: TGCGCCAGCAGCCCCGGGACAGGGGGCTCGGAGCAGTATTTT. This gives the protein CASSPGTGGSEQYF.